These 21 T cell receptor beta chains were sequenced from one sample in a study of PD-L1 blockade in urothelial cancer. Time point indicated: pretreatment peripheral blood. TCRdb's table, derived via immunoSEQ multiplex PCR, lists solely in-frame clones and lacks some. This table holds some 57,000 clones, more than 80% found once. The sequencing here drew on PBMCs, taken around atezolizumab (anti-PD-L1) treatment. The receptors originated from a man between 50 and 59 years old with urothelial cancer.

This chain connects TRBV9 to TRBJ2-7, with D possibly being TRBD2 (6 bases). The length of the CDR3 is 13 residues. The V gene lost 4 bases and the J gene lost 1 base, with 9 bases spanning the gap. Germline V gene data show CDR1 as SGDLS and CDR2 as YYNGEE. The CDR3 DNA sequence: TGTGCCAGCAGCTTTGGGACTTCCTACGAGCAGTACTTC. Its protein product is CASSFGTSYEQYF.

CDR3 DNA sequence: TGTGCCAGCAGTGAAGACAGGGGGGCTGGGGAGCTGTTTTTT. Encoded protein: CASSEDRGAGELFF. V usage is TRBV6-4 and J usage is TRBJ2-2, with 9 bases that match TRBD1. CDR3 length: 14 residues. Unmatched junction bases numbered 4, after V lost 3 bases and J lost 8 bases. Germline CDR1 reads MRHNA; CDR2 reads SNTAGT.

The DNA of the CDR3 is TGTGCCAGCAGCTTAGGCCTACAGGGGCGGACGCGGCCTGGCTATGGCTACACCTTC. Its protein product is CASSLGLQGRTRPGYGYTF. The chain recombines TRBV7-9 with TRBJ1-2; 7 nucleotides match TRBD1. Unmatched junction bases numbered 18, after V lost 1 base and J lost 4 bases. The CDR3 has 19 amino acids. Germline V gene data show CDR1 as SEHNR and CDR2 as FQNEAQ (reference sequence).

The chain couples TRBV7-9 to TRBJ2-2; 12 bases are a match to TRBD2. The CDR3 has 15 amino acids. With V trimmed by 5 bases and J by 7 bases, 5 bases remained unmatched. Germline V CDR1 and CDR2: SEHNR, FQNEAQ (reference sequence). The CDR3 nucleotides read TGTGCCAGCAGCCCACTAGCGGGGGGCCTCGGGGAGCTGTTTTTT. Its protein is CASSPLAGGLGELFF.

The rearrangement uses TRBV9 and TRBJ2-3; maybe TRBD1 (6 bases). The germline V and J ends were trimmed by 3 bases and 5 bases, with 19 bases remaining between them. The germline CDR1 and CDR2 sequences are SGDLS and YYNGEE. CDR3 length: 16 residues. The CDR3 sequence is CASSGEGVGVLDTQYF. The CDR3, as DNA: TGTGCCAGCAGCGGAGAGGGGGTAGGCGTACTAGATACGCAGTATTTT.

This clone was counted only a few times. CDR3 amino acids: CASSHTGLAISYNEQFF. The CDR3 DNA sequence: TGCGCCAGCAGCCATACGGGACTAGCGATCTCCTACAATGAGCAGTTCTTC. V is TRBV4-1 and J is TRBJ2-1, with TRBD2 identical over 10 bases. Unmatched junction bases numbered 5, after V lost 3 bases and J lost 0 bases. CDR3 length equals 17 residues. Germline CDR1 is MGHRA and CDR2 is YSYEKL.

The J gene is TRBJ2-1, the V gene TRBV28; 7 positions agree with TRBD1. Germline lookup yields CDR1 MDHEN and CDR2 SYDVKM. The CDR3 loop spans 15 amino acids. V lost 5 bases and J lost 4; bases outside the gene matches: 8. The CDR3 coding sequence is TGTGCCAGCAGTGATGACAGGGTACTTTACAATGAGCAGTTCTTC. This encodes CASSDDRVLYNEQFF.

The chain links TRBV5-1 to TRBJ2-5, with D perhaps matching TRBD1 (5 bases). Germline V CDR1 and CDR2: SGHRS, YFSETQ. The CDR3 contains 13 residues. Trimming stripped 5 bases from V and 5 bases from J, with 13 bases between. In DNA form, the CDR3 reads TGCGCCAGCAGTCTGGCAGGGCGGGAGACCCAGTACTTC. Protein product: CASSLAGRETQYF. The full variable domain, rest sourced from reference TRBV5-1 and TRBJ2-5, is KAGVTQTPRYLIKTRGQQVTLSCSPISGHRSVSWYQQTPGQGLQFLFEYFSETQRNKGNFPGRFSGRQFSNSRSEMNVSTLELGDSALYLCASSLAGRETQYFGPGTRLLVL.

J is TRBJ1-5 and V is TRBV19; the D is unclear. CDR1 is LNHDA and CDR2 is SQIVND in the germline V gene (reference sequence). CDR3 length: 16 amino acids. With 2 bases removed from V and 0 bases from J, the gap between germline ends came to 11 bases. The CDR3 DNA reads as TGTGCCAGTAGTATATCATACAGATCTAGCAATCAGCCCCAGCATTTT. Its protein is CASSISYRSSNQPQHF.

The CDR3 nucleotides are TGCGCCAGCAGCCCGGGACTAGCGGATTTAAGGGATACGCAGTATTTT. This encodes CASSPGLADLRDTQYF. V usage is TRBV5-1 and J usage is TRBJ2-3; 11 bases map to TRBD2. The ends lost 4 bases at V and 6 bases at J; junction bases unmatched: 10. Germline CDR1 SGHRS, CDR2 YFSETQ. There are 16 residues in the CDR3.

This chain joins TRBV7-9 and TRBJ2-5, with D maybe TRBD2 (6 bases). CDR3 length: 13 amino acids. CDR1 and CDR2 from the germline V gene are SEHNR and FQNEAQ (reference sequence). The V end was cut by 4 bases, the J end by 4 bases, with 10 bases between. The CDR3, as DNA: TGTGCCAGCAGCTCAGGCGGGATAGAGACCCAGTACTTC. Protein product: CASSSGGIETQYF.

The chain carries TRBV7-3 and TRBJ1-4; tentative D call: TRBD1 (6 bases). Between the trimmed V and J ends, which lost 5 bases and 4 bases, there was a span of 20 bases. The CDR3 loop spans 17 amino acids. Germline assignment: CDR1 SGHTA and CDR2 FQGTGA. CDR3 bases: TGTGCCAGCAGCAAGCCCCATCATGGACAGAATAATGAAAAACTGTTTTTT. It yields the protein CASSKPHHGQNNEKLFF.

The chain uses TRBV29-1 and TRBJ2-5; 8 positions match TRBD2. The CDR3 extends over 12 amino acids. V shed 4 bases, J shed 5 bases, and the junction held 3 bases outside the gene matches. CDR1 SQVTM and CDR2 ANQGSEA come from the germline V gene. The CDR3 loop reads CSVGTSPETQYF. In nucleotides, the CDR3 is TGCAGCGTTGGGACTAGCCCGGAGACCCAGTACTTC. The full variable domain, its missing parts supplied by reference TRBV29-1 and TRBJ2-5, is SAVISQKPSRDICQRGTSLTIQCQVDSQVTMMFWYRQQPGQSLTLIATANQGSEATYESGFVIDKFPISRPNLTFSTLTVSNMSPEDSSIYLCSVGTSPETQYFGPGTRLLVL.

The J gene is TRBJ1-3, the V gene TRBV9; D remains unclear. The CDR3 totals 14 residues. From germline, CDR1 is SGDLS and CDR2 YYNGEE. V lost 4 bases and J lost 2, with 10 bases in between. The CDR3 sequence: CASSPPGPGNTIYF. CDR3 DNA sequence: TGTGCCAGCAGCCCCCCCGGTCCTGGAAACACCATATATTTT.

This clone has only a few counts. The V and J genes are TRBV2 and TRBJ2-1, with 9 bases lining up with TRBD2. This CDR3 is 17 amino acids long. Looked up from germline, CDR1 is SNHLY and CDR2 is FYNNEI. The V segment lost 3 bases and the J segment 6 bases; nucleotides outside the gene matches: 12. The CDR3 coding sequence is TGTGCCAGCAGTGACTTGGGAGGACTAGCGTTAGTCAATGAGCAGTTCTTC. As protein: CASSDLGGLALVNEQFF.

The V call is TRBV2, the J call TRBJ2-7; D is perhaps TRBD2 (7 bases). Trimming stripped 4 bases from V and 2 bases from J, with 12 bases between. The CDR3 extends over 14 amino acids. The germline gives CDR1 SNHLY, CDR2 FYNNEI. The CDR3 sequence is CASSAGGPTYEQYF. The CDR3 DNA sequence: TGTGCCAGCAGTGCGGGGGGCCCGACCTACGAGCAGTACTTC.

The DNA of the CDR3 is TGTGCCATCAGTGACCCCGGGACAGCATATGGCTACACCTTC. Translation: CAISDPGTAYGYTF. V usage is TRBV10-3 and J usage is TRBJ1-2, with 7 positions matching TRBD1. Losses at the gene ends were 3 bases for V and 5 bases for J; bases not matched to a gene: 6. The CDR3 has 14 amino acids. The germline V gene has CDR1 ENHRY and CDR2 SYGVKD.

CDR3 nucleotides: TGTGCCAGCAGACAGGGAGTCTATGGCTACACCTTC. This encodes CASRQGVYGYTF. The J gene is TRBJ1-2, the V gene TRBV2; perhaps TRBD1 as D (6 bases). Germline lookup yields CDR1 SNHLY and CDR2 FYNNEI. There are 12 residues in the CDR3. V was pared by 6 bases and J by 4 bases, with 9 bases between.

V usage is TRBV6-5 and J usage is TRBJ1-4, with TRBD1 identical over 9 bases. There are 14 residues in the CDR3. From germline, CDR1 is MNHEY and CDR2 SVGAGI. J gave up 7 bases and V 5 bases, and 5 bases lay outside the gene matches. CDR3 residues: CASSEGTGFEKLFF. CDR3 DNA sequence: TGTGCCAGCAGTGAAGGGACAGGGTTTGAAAAACTGTTTTTT.

This clone has more than one count but fewer than ten. The chain recombines TRBV2 with TRBJ1-6; 7 nucleotides align to TRBD1. The CDR3 contains 12 residues. CDR1 is SNHLY and CDR2 is FYNNEI in the germline V gene. Trimming at V came to 9 bases and at J to 9 bases, leaving 5 bases not matched to a gene. The CDR3 nucleotides are TGTGCCAGAAGGGACAGTACTTCACCCCTCCACTTT. It is translated as CARRDSTSPLHF.

The gene calls are TRBV6-5 and TRBJ1-2; 8 bases map to TRBD1. Germline V gene data show CDR1 as MNHEY and CDR2 as SVGAGI. V shed 6 bases, J shed 7 bases, and the junction held 7 bases outside the gene matches. This CDR3 is 13 amino acids long. The CDR3 reads CASRDRGYGGYTF. For the CDR3, the DNA is TGTGCCAGCAGAGACAGGGGCTACGGTGGCTACACCTTC.